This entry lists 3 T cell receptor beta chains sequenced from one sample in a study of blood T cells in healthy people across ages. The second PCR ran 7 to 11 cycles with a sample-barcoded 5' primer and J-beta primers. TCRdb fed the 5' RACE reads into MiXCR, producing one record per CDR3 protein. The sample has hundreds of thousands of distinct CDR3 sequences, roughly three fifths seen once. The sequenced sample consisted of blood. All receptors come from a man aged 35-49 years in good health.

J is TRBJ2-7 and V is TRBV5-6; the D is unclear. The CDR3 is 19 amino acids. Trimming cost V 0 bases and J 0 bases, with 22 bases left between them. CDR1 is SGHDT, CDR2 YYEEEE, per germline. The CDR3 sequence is CASSLDLGIIPKSSYEQYF. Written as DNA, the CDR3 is TGTGCCAGCAGCTTGGATTTAGGTATTATCCCGAAGAGCTCCTACGAGCAGTACTTC.

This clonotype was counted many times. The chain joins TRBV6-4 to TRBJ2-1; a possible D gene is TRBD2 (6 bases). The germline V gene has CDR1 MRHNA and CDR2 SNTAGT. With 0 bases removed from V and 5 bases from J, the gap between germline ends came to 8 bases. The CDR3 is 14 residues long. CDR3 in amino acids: CASSDSGGNNEQFF. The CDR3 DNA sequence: TGTGCCAGCAGTGACTCCGGGGGAAACAATGAGCAGTTCTTC.

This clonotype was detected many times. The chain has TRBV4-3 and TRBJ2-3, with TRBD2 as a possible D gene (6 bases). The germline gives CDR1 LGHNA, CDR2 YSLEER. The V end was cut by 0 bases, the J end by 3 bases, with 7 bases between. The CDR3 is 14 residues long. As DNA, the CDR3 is TGCGCCAGCAGCCAAGAGGCGGGAACAGATACGCAGTATTTT. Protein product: CASSQEAGTDTQYF.